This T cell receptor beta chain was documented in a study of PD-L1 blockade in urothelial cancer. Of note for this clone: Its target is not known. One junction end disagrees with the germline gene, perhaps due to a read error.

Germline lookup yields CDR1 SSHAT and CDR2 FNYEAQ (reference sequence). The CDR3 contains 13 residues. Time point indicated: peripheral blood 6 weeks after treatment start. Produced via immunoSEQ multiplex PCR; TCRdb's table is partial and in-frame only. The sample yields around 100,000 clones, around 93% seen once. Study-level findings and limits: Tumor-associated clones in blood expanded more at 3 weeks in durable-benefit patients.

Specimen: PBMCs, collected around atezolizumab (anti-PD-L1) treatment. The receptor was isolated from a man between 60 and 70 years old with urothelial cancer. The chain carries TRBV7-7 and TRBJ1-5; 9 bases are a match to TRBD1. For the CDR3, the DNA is TGTGCTAGCAGCTCGGGACAGGGTCAGCCCCAGCATTTT. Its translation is CASSSGQGQPQHF.